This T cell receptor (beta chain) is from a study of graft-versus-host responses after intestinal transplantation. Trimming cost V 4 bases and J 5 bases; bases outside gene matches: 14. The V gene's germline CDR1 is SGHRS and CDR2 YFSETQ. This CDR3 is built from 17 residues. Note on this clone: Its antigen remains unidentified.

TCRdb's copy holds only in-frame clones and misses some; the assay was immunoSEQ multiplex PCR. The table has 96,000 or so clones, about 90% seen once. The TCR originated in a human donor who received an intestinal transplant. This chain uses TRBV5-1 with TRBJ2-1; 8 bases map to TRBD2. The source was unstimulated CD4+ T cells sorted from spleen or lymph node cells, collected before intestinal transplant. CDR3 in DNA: TGCGCCAGCAGCCAAACTGGTACTAGCGGAACAAACAATGAGCAGTTCTTC. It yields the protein CASSQTGTSGTNNEQFF.